These 3 T cell receptor beta chains were all obtained from the same sample, sequenced in a study of CD8 T cells in Susac syndrome. Reverse transcription of about 0.45 to 1 ug RNA was performed with random hexamers. TCRdb fed the immunoSEQ multiplex PCR reads into MiXCR, producing one record per CDR3 protein. The table shows some 65,000 distinct CDR3 sequences, with roughly 94% occurring only once. Sequenced input: CD8+ T cells from PBMCs. Receptor source: a human donor with multiple sclerosis.

The chain combines TRBV20-1 with TRBJ2-7; TRBD2 agrees at 8 bases. The CDR3 contains 14 residues. The V gene end was trimmed by 4 bases and the J gene end by 2 bases; junction bases not matched to a gene: 7. The germline CDR1 and CDR2 sequences are DFQATT and SNEGSKA (reference sequence). Written as DNA, the CDR3 is TGCAGTGCTACCCCAGTCGGGAGGGCCTACGAGCAGTACTTC. Residues: CSATPVGRAYEQYF.

This clonotype was found once. The chain joins TRBV12-5 to TRBJ2-3; 8 bases agree with TRBD1. The CDR3 consists of 18 residues. Trimming removed 3 bases from V and 0 bases from J; junction bases left unmatched: 11. Germline V gives CDR1 LGHNT, CDR2 FRNRAP. CDR3 region: CASGFLLDRAGSTDTQYF. The DNA of the CDR3 is TGTGCTAGTGGTTTCCTACTGGACAGGGCTGGTAGCACAGATACGCAGTATTTT.

The CDR3 region has the DNA TGTGCCAGCAGTAAACCCCGGGACTACAATGAGCAGTTCTTC. Translating it yields CASSKPRDYNEQFF. The rearrangement joins TRBV13 to TRBJ2-1; TRBD2 is a possible D gene (5 bases). CDR1 is PRHDT, CDR2 FYEKMQ, per germline (reference sequence). V shed 6 bases and J shed 3 bases, with 12 bases lying between them. The CDR3 runs to 14 residues.